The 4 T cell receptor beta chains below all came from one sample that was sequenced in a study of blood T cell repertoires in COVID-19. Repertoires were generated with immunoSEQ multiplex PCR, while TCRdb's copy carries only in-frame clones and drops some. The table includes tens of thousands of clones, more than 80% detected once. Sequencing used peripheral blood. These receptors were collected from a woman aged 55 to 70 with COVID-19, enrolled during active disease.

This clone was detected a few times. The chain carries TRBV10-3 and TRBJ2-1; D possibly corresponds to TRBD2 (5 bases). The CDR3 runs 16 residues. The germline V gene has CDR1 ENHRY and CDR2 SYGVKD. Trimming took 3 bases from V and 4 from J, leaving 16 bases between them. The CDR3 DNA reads TGTGCCATCAGTGATCCCGAGAGCGGAGGATACAATGAGCAGTTCTTC. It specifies CAISDPESGGYNEQFF.

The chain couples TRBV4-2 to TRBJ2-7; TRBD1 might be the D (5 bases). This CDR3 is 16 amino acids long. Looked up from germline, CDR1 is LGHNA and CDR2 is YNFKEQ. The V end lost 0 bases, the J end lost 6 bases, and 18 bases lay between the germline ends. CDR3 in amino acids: CASSQETAGWSGEQYF. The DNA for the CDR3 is TGTGCCAGCAGCCAAGAGACCGCAGGGTGGTCAGGCGAGCAGTACTTC.

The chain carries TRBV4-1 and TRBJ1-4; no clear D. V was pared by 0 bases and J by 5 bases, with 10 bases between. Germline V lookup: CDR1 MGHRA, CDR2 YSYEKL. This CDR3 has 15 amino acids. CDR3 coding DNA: TGCGCCAGCAGCCAAGAGACTAGGACCAATGAAAAACTGTTTTTT. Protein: CASSQETRTNEKLFF.

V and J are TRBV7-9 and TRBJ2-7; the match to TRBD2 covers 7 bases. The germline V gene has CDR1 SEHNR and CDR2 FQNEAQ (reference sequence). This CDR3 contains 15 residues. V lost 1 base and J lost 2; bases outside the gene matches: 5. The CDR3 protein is CASSLEGLAAYEQYF. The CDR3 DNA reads TGTGCCAGCAGCTTAGAAGGGCTAGCGGCCTACGAGCAGTACTTC.